Listed below are T cell receptor beta chains from one sample, sequenced in a study of T cell changes during pregnancy in multiple sclerosis. Sequencing used immunoSEQ multiplex PCR; TCRdb keeps in-frame clones, though not all of them. This sample yields roughly 36,000 clones, of which roughly nine tenths are seen a single time; 5.5% to 7% belongs to the top ten. The sample was CD8+ T cells from peripheral blood mononuclear cells, taken in the second trimester of pregnancy. The receptors were gathered from a female donor with multiple sclerosis, enrolled in a pregnancy study. CDR3s include the opening cysteine and the closing phenylalanine or tryptophan. Fields, in order: V gene, CDR3 protein.

v_gene: TRBV27
CDR3aa: CASSSPDSYEQYF

v_gene: TRBV27
CDR3aa: CASSPSVTPLWLQYF

v_gene: TRBV30
CDR3aa: CAWSMQGVVSYNEQFF

v_gene: TRBV19
CDR3aa: CASSSRSRGGGELFF

v_gene: TRBV9
CDR3aa: CASSGDDGLYSNQPQHF

v_gene: TRBV14
CDR3aa: CASSQEPGGRSYEQYF

v_gene: TRBV28
CDR3aa: CASSQYEQYF

v_gene: TRBV19
CDR3aa: CASSWQRSDEQFF

v_gene: TRBV19
CDR3aa: CASSIGVRGYGEQYF

v_gene: TRBV10-3
CDR3aa: CAISDPPGLAGGVSYNEQFF

v_gene: TRBV27
CDR3aa: CASSPRTGSYEQYF

v_gene: TRBV7-2
CDR3aa: CASRHGYLEQYF

v_gene: TRBV6-5
CDR3aa: CASSATGYTEAFF

v_gene: TRBV6-5
CDR3aa: CASSHGTGSNQPQHF

v_gene: TRBV9
CDR3aa: CASSLTGGVAEAFF

v_gene: TRBV29-1
CDR3aa: CSVDGDREYGYTF

v_gene: TRBV7-8
CDR3aa: CASSWSVGLAGAETQYF

v_gene: TRBV7-2
CDR3aa: CASSLRRVNQPQHF

v_gene: TRBV27
CDR3aa: CASSGRATLTSTDTQYF

v_gene: TRBV6-5
CDR3aa: CASGRPGLYEQYF

v_gene: TRBV4-3
CDR3aa: CASSQVVELRGGHEQYF

v_gene: TRBV10-3
CDR3aa: CAISLRQRETNEQFF

v_gene: TRBV27
CDR3aa: CASSSLGLDPLEQFF

v_gene: TRBV2
CDR3aa: CASNLRSSGGAGTGELFF

v_gene: TRBV27
CDR3aa: CASTSLDTGVGYGYTF

v_gene: TRBV4-2
CDR3aa: CASSPFEAGVDVGVDF

v_gene: TRBV27
CDR3aa: CASSLAFSRTYEQYF

v_gene: TRBV2
CDR3aa: CASSDGSASYEQYF

v_gene: TRBV27
CDR3aa: CASSLSTGRETQYF

v_gene: TRBV6-6
CDR3aa: CATRGGGSYNEQFF

v_gene: TRBV10-3
CDR3aa: CAIAAAYEQYF

v_gene: TRBV6-4
CDR3aa: CASSDSSSGDTDTQYF

v_gene: TRBV7-9
CDR3aa: CASSLTVGTGAEAFF

v_gene: TRBV7-9
CDR3aa: CASTLGLAGVSDTQYF

v_gene: TRBV19
CDR3aa: CASSIALNTEAFF

v_gene: TRBV30
CDR3aa: CAWGTSGEQFF

v_gene: TRBV19
CDR3aa: CASRFTQGAQINTEAFF

v_gene: TRBV27
CDR3aa: CASSSLQGVRTEAFF

v_gene: TRBV5-1
CDR3aa: CASSGQNYGYTF

v_gene: TRBV27
CDR3aa: CASSLRTGELFF

v_gene: TRBV9
CDR3aa: CASSSPYRNTIYF

v_gene: TRBV4-3
CDR3aa: CASSPGTFNTGELFF

v_gene: TRBV4-2
CDR3aa: CASSQEGTASYEQYF

v_gene: TRBV7-3
CDR3aa: CASSLGRGGNTEAFF

v_gene: TRBV4-1
CDR3aa: CASSQERGHYEQYF

v_gene: TRBV5-6
CDR3aa: CASSLWAGLAEQETQYF

v_gene: TRBV2
CDR3aa: CASSEGQWATEAFF

v_gene: TRBV27
CDR3aa: CASSLRGPHEQYF

v_gene: TRBV6-4
CDR3aa: CASSELAGGTGELFF

v_gene: TRBV11-2
CDR3aa: CASSLEDSYYGYTF

v_gene: TRBV25-1
CDR3aa: CASSPGQIYGYTF

v_gene: TRBV5-6
CDR3aa: CASSWNLATYEQYF

v_gene: TRBV4-2
CDR3aa: CASRKGLAGPYEQYF

v_gene: TRBV7-3
CDR3aa: CASSLTLSGENYNEQFF

v_gene: TRBV14
CDR3aa: CASSHLLGGVMNTEAFF